The entry below describes one TCR beta chain. These data are taken from a study of cytomegalovirus exposure and HLA in healthy donors. PCR involved 60 Vbeta and 13 Jbeta primers. Measured with immunoSEQ multiplex PCR; TCRdb has only the in-frame clones, and not every one. The sample includes fewer than 150,000 clones, around 77% of them seen just once. This clonotype was obtained from a human donor in good health. The sample consisted of PBMCs.

In nucleotides, the CDR3 is TGTGCCAGTAGACCCGGGACAGGGTTCACCGGGGAGCTGTTTTTT. This codes for CASRPGTGFTGELFF. The chain has TRBV19 and TRBJ2-2; 9 nucleotides align to TRBD1. CDR3 length: 15 residues. Germline trimming cut 6 bases from V and 4 bases from J; bases unmatched to any gene: 6. Per germline, CDR1 LNHDA and CDR2 SQIVND (reference sequence).